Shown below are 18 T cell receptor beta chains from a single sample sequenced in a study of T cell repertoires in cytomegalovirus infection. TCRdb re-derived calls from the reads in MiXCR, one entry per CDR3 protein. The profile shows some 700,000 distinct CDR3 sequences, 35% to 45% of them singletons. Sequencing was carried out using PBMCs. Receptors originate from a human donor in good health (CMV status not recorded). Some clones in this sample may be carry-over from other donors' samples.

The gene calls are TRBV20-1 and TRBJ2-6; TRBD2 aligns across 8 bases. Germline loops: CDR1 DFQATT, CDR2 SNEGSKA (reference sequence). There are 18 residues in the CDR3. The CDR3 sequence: CSVTPPGLVVSGANVLTF. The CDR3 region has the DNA TGCAGCGTCACTCCGCCGGGACTAGTAGTCTCTGGGGCCAACGTCCTGACTTTC.

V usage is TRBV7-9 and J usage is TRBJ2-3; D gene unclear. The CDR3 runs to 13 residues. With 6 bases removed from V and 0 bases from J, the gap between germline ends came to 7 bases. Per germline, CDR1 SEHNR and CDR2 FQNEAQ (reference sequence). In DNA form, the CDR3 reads TGTGCCAGCAGGAAGGACAGCACAGATACGCAGTATTTT. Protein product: CASRKDSTDTQYF.

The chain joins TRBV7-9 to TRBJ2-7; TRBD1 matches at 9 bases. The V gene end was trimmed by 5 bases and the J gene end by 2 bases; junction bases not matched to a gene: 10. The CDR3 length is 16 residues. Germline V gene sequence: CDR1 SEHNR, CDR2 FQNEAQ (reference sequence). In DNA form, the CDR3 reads TGTGCCAGCAGCGTCCCGCCGGGACAGGGAACCTACGAGCAGTACTTC. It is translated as CASSVPPGQGTYEQYF.

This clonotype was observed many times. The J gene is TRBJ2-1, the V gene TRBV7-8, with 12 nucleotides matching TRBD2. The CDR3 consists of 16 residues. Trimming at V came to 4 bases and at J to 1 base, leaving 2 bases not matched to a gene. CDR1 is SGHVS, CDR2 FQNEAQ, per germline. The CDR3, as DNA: TGTGCCAGCAGCTGGGGACTAGCGGGTTCCTACAATGAGCAGTTCTTC. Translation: CASSWGLAGSYNEQFF. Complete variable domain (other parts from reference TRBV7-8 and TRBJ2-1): GAGVSQSPRYKVAKRGQDVALRCDPISGHVSLFWYQQALGQGPEFLTYFQNEAQLDKSGLPSDRFFAERPEGSVSTLKIQRTQQEDSAVYLCASSWGLAGSYNEQFFGPGTRLTVL.

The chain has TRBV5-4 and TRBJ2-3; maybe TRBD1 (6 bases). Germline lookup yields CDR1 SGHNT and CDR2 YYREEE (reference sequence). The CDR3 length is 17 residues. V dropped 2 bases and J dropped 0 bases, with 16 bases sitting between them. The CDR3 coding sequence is TGTGCCAGCAGCTTTCCCCTAGGGGGTCTCAGCACAGATACGCAGTATTTT. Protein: CASSFPLGGLSTDTQYF.

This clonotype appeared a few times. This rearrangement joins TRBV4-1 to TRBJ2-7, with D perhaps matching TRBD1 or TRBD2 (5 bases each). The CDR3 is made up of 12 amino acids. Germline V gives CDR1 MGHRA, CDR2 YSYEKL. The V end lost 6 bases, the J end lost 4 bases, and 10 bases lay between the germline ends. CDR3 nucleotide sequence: TGCGCCAGCAGGGGACCTTCGTACGAGCAGTACTTC. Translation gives CASRGPSYEQYF.

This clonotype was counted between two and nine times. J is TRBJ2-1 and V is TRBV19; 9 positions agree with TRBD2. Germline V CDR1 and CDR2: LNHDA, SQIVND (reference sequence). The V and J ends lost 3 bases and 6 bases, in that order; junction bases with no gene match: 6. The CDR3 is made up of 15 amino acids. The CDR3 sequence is CASSIIAGEFNEQFF. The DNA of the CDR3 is TGTGCCAGTAGTATCATAGCGGGAGAGTTCAATGAGCAGTTCTTC.

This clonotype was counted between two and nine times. CDR3 protein: CASSRRQNTGELFF. For the CDR3, the DNA is TGTGCCAGCAGTAGACGGCAGAACACCGGGGAGCTGTTTTTT. V usage is TRBV7-2 and J usage is TRBJ2-2; D ambiguous. Trimming pared 6 bases from V and 1 base from J, leaving 9 bases between. The CDR3 sequence is 14 residues long. Germline V gene lookup returns CDR1 SGHTA and CDR2 FQGNSA. Supplemented by reference TRBV7-2 and TRBJ2-2, the full variable domain reads GAGVSQSPSNKVTEKGKDVELRCDPISGHTALYWYRQSLGQGLEFLIYFQGNSAPDKSGLPSDRFSAERTGGSVSTLTIQRTQQEDSAVYLCASSRRQNTGELFFGEGSRLTVL.

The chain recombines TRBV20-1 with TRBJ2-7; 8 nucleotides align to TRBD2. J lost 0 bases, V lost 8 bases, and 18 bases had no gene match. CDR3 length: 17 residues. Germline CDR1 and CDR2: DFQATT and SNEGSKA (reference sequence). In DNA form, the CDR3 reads TGCAGTTACCCTTCCGGGACTAGTGGGACCCTCTCCTACGAGCAGTACTTC. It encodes CSYPSGTSGTLSYEQYF.

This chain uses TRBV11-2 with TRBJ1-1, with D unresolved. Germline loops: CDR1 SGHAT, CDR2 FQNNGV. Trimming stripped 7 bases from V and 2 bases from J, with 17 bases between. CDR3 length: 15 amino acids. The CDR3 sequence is CASTTVGPANTEAFF. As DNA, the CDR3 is TGTGCCAGCACCACAGTGGGCCCTGCTAACACTGAAGCTTTCTTT.

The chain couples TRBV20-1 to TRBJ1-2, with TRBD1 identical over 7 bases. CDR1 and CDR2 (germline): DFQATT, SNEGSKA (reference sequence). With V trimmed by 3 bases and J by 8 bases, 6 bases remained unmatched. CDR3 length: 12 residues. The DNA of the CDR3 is TGCAGTGCTAGCCAGGGGGAAGGAGGCTACACCTTC. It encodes CSASQGEGGYTF.

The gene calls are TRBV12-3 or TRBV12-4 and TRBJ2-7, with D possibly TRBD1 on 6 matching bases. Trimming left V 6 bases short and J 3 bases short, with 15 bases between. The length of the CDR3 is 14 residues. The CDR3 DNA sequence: TGTGCCAGCAGCCACCCCACAGGGAGCTACGAGCAGTACTTC. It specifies CASSHPTGSYEQYF.

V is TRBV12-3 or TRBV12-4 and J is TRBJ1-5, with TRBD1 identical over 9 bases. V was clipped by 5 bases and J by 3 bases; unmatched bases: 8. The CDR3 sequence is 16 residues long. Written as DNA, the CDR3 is TGTGCCAGCAGTGCTGGGACAGGGAGGAACAATCAGCCCCAGCATTTT. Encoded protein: CASSAGTGRNNQPQHF.

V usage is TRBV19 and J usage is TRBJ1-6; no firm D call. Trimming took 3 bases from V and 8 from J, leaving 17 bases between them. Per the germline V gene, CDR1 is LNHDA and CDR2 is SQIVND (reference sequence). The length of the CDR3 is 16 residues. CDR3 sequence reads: CASSMSRAGLDSPLHF. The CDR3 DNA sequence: TGTGCCAGTAGTATGTCCCGCGCAGGTCTGGATTCACCCCTCCACTTT.

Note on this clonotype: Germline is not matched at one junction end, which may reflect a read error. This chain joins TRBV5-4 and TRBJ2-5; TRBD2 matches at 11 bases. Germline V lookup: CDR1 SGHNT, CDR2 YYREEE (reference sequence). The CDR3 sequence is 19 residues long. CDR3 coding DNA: TGTGCCAGCACCTTGACAGGGACTAGCGGCCTGGGTGGCCAAGAGACCCAGTACTTC. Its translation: CASTLTGTSGLGGQETQYF.

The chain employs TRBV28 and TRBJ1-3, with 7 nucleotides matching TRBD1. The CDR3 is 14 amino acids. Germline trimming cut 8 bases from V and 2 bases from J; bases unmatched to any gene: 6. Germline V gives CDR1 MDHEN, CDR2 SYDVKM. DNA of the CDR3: TGTGCCAGCGGTAGTGACAGGGCTGGAAACACCATATATTTT. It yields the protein CASGSDRAGNTIYF. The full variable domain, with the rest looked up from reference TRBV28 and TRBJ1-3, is DVKVTQSSRYLVKRTGEKVFLECVQDMDHENMFWYRQDPGLGLRLIYFSYDVKMKEKGDIPEGYSVSREKKERFSLILESASTNQTSMYLCASGSDRAGNTIYFGEGSWLTVV.

The CDR3 is CASSPRVGTGLNTEAFF. In DNA form, the CDR3 reads TGTGCCAGCAGCCCACGTGTGGGGACAGGGCTGAACACTGAAGCTTTCTTT. This chain uses TRBV3-1 with TRBJ1-1; TRBD1 agrees at 9 bases. This CDR3 is built from 17 residues. Germline loops: CDR1 LGHDT, CDR2 YNNKEL (reference sequence). V was pared by 4 bases and J by 0 bases, with 9 bases of the junction left unmatched.

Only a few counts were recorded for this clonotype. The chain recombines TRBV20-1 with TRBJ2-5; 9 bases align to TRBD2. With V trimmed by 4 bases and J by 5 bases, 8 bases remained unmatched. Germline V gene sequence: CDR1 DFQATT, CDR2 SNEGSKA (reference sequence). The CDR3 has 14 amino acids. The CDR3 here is CSATGTSFVETQYF. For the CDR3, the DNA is TGCAGTGCTACCGGGACTAGCTTCGTGGAGACCCAGTACTTC.